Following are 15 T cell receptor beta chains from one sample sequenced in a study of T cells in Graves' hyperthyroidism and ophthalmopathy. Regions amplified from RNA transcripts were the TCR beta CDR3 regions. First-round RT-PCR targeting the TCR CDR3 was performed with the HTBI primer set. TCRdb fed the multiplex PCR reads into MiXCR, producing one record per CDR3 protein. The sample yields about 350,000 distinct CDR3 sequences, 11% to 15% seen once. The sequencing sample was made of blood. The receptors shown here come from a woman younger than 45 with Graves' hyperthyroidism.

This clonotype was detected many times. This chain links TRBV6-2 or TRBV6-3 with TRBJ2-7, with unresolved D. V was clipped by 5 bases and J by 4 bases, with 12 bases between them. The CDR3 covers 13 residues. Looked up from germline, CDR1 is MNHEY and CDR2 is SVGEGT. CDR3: CASSLAEIYEQYF. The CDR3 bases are TGTGCCAGCAGTCTGGCGGAAATATACGAGCAGTACTTC.

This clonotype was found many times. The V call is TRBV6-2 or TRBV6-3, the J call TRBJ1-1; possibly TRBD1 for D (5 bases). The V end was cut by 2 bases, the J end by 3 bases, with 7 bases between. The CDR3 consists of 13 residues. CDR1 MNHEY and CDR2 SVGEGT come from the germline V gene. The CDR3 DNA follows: TGTGCCAGCAGTTACCGAGGGGACACTGAAGCTTTCTTT. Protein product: CASSYRGDTEAFF.

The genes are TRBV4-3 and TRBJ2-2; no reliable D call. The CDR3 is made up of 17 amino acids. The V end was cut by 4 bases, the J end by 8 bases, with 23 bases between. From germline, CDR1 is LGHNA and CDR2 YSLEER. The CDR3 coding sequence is TGCGCCAGCAGCCGTTCAGCCGCCGGGTCCTTAACGGGGGAGCTGTTTTTT. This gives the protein CASSRSAAGSLTGELFF.

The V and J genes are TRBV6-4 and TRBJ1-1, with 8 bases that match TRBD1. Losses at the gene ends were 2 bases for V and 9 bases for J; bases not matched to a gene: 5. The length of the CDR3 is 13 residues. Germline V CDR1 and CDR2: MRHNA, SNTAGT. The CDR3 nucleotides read TGTGCCAGCAGTGACACCGGACAGGGACAAGCTTTCTTT. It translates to CASSDTGQGQAFF.

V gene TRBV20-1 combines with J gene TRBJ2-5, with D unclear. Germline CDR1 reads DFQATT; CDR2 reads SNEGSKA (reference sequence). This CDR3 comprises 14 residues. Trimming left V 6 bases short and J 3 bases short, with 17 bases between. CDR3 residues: CSALRSRSEETQYF. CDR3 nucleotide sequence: TGCAGTGCCCTCCGTAGTAGGTCAGAAGAGACCCAGTACTTC.

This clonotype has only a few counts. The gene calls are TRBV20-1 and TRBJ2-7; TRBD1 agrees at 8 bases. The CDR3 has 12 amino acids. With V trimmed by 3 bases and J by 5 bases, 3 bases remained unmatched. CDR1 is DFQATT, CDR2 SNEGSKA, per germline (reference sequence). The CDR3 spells CSASGQGNEQYF. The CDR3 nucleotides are TGCAGTGCTAGTGGACAGGGAAACGAGCAGTACTTC.

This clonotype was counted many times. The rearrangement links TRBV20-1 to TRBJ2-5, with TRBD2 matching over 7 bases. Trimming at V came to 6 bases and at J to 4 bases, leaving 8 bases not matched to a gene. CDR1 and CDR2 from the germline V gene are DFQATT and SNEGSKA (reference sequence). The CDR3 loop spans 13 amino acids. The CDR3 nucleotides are TGCAGTGCCTGGGGGGGGTATGGAGAGACCCAGTACTTC. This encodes CSAWGGYGETQYF.

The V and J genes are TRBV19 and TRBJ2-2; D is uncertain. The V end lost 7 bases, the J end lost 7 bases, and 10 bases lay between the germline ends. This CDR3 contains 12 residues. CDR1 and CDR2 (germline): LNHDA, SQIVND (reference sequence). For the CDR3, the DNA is TGTGCCAGTAACCCCTTCGGCGGGGAGCTGTTTTTT. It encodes CASNPFGGELFF.

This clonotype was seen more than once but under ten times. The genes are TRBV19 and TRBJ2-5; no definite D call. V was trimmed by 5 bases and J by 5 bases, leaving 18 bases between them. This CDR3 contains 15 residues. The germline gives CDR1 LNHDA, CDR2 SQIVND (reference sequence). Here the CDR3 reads CASSSRQTLGETQYF. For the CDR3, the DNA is TGTGCCAGTAGTTCCAGGCAAACCCTAGGGGAGACCCAGTACTTC.

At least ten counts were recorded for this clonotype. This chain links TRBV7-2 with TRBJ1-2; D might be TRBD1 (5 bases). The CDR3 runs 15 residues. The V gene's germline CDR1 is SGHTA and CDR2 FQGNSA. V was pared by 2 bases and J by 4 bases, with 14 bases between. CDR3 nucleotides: TGTGCCAGCAGCTTAAGTAGGGGAGCGAGCTATGGCTACACCTTC. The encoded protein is CASSLSRGASYGYTF.

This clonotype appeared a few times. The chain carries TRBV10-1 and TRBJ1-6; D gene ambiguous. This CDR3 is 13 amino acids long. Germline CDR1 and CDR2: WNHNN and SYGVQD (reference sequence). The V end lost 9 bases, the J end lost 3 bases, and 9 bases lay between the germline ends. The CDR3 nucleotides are TGCGCCAGACAACGGGACTATAATTCACCCCTCCACTTT. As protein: CARQRDYNSPLHF.

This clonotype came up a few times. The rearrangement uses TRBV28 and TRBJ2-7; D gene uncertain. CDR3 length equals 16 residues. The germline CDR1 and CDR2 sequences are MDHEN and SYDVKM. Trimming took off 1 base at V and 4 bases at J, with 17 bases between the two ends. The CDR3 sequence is CASSLFPSRRVYEQYF. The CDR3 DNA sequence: TGTGCCAGCAGTTTATTTCCATCTCGGAGAGTTTACGAGCAGTACTTC.

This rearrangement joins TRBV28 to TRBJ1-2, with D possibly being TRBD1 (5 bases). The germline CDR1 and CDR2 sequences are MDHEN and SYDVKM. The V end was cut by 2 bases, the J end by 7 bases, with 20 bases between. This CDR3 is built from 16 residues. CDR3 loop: CASSLPRGGGSCGYTF. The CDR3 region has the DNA TGTGCCAGCAGTTTACCTCGAGGTGGGGGGTCCTGTGGCTACACCTTC.

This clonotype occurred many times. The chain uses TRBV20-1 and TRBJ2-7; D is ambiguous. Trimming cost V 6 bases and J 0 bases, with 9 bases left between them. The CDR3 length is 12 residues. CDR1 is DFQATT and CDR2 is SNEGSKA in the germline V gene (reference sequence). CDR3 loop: CSATQVSYEQYF. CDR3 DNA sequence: TGCAGTGCAACTCAGGTCTCCTACGAGCAGTACTTC.

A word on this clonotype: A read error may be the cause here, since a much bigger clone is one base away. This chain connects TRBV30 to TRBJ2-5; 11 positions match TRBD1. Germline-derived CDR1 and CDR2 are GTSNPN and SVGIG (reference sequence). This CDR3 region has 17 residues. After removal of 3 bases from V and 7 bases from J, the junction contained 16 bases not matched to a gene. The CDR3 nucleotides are TGTGCCTGGAGATTGGACAGGGGGCCTCTAGATGAAGGGACCCAGTACTTC. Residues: CAWRLDRGPLDEGTQYF.